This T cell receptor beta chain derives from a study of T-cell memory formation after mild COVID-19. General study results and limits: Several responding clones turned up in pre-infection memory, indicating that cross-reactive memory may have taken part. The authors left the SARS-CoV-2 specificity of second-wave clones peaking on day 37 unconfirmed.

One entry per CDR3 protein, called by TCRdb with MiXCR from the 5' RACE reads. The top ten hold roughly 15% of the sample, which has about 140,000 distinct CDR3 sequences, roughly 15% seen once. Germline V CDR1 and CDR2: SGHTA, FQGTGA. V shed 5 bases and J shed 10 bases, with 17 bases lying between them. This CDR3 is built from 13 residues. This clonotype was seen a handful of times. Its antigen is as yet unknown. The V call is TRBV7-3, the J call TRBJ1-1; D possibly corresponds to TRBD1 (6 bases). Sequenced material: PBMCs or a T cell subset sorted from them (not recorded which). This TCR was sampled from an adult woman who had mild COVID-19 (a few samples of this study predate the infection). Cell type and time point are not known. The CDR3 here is CASSPTGGGRAFF. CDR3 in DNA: TGTGCCAGCAGCCCGACGGGAGGGGGACGAGCTTTCTTT.